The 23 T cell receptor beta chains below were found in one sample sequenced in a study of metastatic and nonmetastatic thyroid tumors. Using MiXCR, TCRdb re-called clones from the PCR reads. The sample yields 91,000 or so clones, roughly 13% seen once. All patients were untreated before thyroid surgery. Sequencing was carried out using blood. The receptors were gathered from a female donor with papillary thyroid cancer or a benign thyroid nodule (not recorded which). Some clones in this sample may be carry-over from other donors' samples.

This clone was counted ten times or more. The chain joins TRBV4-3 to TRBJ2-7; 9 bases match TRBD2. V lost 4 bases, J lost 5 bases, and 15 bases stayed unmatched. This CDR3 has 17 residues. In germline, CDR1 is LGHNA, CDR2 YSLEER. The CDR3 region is CASSRIREASGMDEQYF. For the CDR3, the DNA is TGCGCCAGCAGCCGAATTAGAGAGGCTAGCGGGATGGACGAGCAGTACTTC.

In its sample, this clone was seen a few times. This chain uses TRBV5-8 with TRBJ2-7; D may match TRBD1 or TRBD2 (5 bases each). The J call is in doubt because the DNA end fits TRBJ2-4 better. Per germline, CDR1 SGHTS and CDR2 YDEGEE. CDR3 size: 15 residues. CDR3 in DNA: TGTGCCAGCAGCCTAGGGACCACCTCCAGAAACATTCAGTACTTC. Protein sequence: CASSLGTTSRNIQYF.

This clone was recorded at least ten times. The CDR3 DNA reads as TGCAGTGCTGCTCCACTAGCGAATGCCTACAATGAGCAGTTCTTC. Protein product: CSAAPLANAYNEQFF. V is TRBV20-1 and J is TRBJ2-1; 7 nucleotides agree with TRBD2. This CDR3 has 15 amino acids. The V and J ends lost 5 bases and 2 bases, in that order; junction bases with no gene match: 9. CDR1 DFQATT and CDR2 SNEGSKA come from the germline V gene (reference sequence).

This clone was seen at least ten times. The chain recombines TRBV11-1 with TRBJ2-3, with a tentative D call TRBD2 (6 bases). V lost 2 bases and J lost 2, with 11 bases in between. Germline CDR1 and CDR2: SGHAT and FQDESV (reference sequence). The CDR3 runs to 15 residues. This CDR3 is CASSLTPGATDTQYF. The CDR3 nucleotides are TGTGCCAGCAGCTTAACTCCGGGAGCCACAGATACGCAGTATTTT. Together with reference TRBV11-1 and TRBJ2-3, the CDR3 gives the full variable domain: EAEVAQSPRYKITEKSQAVAFWCDPISGHATLYWYRQILGQGPELLVQFQDESVVDDSQLPKDRFSAERLKGVDSTLKIQPAELGDSAMYLCASSLTPGATDTQYFGPGTRLTVL.

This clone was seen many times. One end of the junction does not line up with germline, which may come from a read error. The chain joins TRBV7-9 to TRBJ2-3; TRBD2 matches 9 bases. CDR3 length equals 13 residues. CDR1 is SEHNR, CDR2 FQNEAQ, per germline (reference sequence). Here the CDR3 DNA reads TGTGCCAGCACCTTAGCGGGAGCAGATACGCAGTATTTT. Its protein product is CASTLAGADTQYF.

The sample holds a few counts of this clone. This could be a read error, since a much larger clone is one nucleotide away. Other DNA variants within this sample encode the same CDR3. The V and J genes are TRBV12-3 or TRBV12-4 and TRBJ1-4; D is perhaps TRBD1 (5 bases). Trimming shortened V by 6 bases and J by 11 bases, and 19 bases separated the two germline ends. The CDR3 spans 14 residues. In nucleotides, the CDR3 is TGTGCCAGCAGCCTCCCCGGGGGGGGGGGGAAACTGTTTTTT. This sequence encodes CASSLPGGGGKLFF.

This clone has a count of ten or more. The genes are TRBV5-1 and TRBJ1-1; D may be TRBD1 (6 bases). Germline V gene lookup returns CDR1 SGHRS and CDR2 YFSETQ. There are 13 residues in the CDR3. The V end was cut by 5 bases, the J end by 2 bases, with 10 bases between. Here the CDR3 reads CASRDRENTEAFF. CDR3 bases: TGCGCCAGCAGGGACAGAGAAAACACTGAAGCTTTCTTT.

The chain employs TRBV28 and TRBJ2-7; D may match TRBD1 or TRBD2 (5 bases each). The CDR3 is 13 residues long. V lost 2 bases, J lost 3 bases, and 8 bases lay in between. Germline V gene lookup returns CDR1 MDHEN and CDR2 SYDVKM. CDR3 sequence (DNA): TGTGCCAGCAGTTTAGGTGGGGGCTACGAGCAGTACTTC. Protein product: CASSLGGGYEQYF.

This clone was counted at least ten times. In DNA, the CDR3 is TGTGCCAGCAGCTCTCCGGGACTGAGCTCTGGAAACACCATATATTTT. Encoded protein: CASSSPGLSSGNTIYF. The V call is TRBV13, the J call TRBJ1-3; TRBD1 might be the D (5 bases). CDR1 is PRHDT, CDR2 FYEKMQ, per germline (reference sequence). This CDR3 comprises 16 residues. V lost 4 bases and J 0 bases, leaving 13 bases between the germline ends.

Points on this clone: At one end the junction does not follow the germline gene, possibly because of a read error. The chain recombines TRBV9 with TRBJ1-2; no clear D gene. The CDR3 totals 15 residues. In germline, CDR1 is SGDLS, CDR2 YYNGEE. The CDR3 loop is CACSAVCSPNYGYTF. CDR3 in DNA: TGTGCCTGCAGCGCCGTATGTTCTCCTAACTATGGCTACACCTTC.

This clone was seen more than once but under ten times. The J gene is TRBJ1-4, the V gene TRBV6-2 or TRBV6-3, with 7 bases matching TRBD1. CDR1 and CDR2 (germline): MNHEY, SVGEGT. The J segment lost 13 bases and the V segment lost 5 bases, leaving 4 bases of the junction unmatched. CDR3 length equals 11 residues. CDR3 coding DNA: TGTGCCAGCAGTACCCAGGGGGGACTGTTTTTT. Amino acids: CASSTQGGLFF.

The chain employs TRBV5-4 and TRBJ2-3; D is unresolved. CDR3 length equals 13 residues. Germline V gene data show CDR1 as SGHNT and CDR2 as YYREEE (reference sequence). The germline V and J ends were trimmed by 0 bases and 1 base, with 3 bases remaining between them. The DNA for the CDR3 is TGTGCCAGCAGCTTGGCGGGCACAGATACGCAGTATTTT. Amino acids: CASSLAGTDTQYF.

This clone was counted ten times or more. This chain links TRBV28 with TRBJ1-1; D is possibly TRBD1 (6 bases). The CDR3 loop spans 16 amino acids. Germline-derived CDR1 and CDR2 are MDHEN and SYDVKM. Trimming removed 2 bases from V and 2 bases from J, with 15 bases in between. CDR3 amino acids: CASSLPSGAGNTEAFF. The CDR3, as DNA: TGTGCCAGCAGTTTACCTTCAGGGGCTGGAAACACTGAAGCTTTCTTT.

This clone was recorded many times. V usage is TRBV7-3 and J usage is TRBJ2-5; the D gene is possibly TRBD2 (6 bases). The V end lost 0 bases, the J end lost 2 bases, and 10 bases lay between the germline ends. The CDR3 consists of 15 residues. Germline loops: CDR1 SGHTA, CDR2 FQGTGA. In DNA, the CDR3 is TGTGCCAGCAGCTTAACCCACGGGACTCAAGAGACCCAGTACTTC. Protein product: CASSLTHGTQETQYF.

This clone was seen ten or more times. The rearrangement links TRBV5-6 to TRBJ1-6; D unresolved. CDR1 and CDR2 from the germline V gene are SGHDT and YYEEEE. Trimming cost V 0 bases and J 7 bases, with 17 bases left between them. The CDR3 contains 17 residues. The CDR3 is CASSLGSSGSRNSPLHF. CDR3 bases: TGTGCCAGCAGCTTGGGCAGTTCAGGCAGCCGAAATTCACCCCTCCACTTT.

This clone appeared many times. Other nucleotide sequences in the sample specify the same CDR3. CDR3 nucleotide sequence: TGTGCCAGCAGCTTAACGCCTAGCAGTCTCGCAGATACGCAGTATTTT. Translation: CASSLTPSSLADTQYF. This rearrangement joins TRBV7-3 to TRBJ2-3; D might be TRBD2 (5 bases). Per germline, CDR1 SGHTA and CDR2 FQGTGA. There are 16 residues in the CDR3. Trimming stripped 0 bases from V and 4 bases from J, with 14 bases between.

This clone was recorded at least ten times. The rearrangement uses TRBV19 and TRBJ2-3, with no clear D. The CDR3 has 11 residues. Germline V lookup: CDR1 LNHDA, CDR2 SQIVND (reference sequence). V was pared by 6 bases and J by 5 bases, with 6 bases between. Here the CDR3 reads CASSSGDTQYF. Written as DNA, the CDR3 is TGTGCCAGTAGCTCAGGAGATACGCAGTATTTT.

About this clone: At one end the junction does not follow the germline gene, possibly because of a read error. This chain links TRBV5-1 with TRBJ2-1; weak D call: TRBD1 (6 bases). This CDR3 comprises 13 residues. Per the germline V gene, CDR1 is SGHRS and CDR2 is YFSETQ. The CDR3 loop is CARYRDSYNGQFF. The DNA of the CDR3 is TGCGCCAGATACAGGGATTCCTACAATGGGCAGTTCTTC.

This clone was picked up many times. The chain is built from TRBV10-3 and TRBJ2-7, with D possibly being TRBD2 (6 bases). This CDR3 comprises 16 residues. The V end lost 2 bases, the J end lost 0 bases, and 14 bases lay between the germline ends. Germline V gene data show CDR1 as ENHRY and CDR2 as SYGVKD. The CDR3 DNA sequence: TGTGCCATCAGTGAGCCCGGACTAAAAAGCTCCTACGAGCAGTACTTC. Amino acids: CAISEPGLKSSYEQYF.

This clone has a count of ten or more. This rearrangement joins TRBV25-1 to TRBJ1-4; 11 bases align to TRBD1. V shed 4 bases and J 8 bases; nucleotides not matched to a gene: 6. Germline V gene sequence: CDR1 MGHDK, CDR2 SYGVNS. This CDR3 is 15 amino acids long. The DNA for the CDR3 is TGTGCCAGCAGTGGCGGACAGGGGGCTTTCGAAAAACTGTTTTTT. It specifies CASSGGQGAFEKLFF.

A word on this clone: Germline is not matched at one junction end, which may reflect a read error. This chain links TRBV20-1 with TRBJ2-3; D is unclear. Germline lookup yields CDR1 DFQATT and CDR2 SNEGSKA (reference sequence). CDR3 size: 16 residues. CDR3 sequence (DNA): TGCAGTTCTAGTTCGCCCACGGCATCAGGCACAGATACGCAGTATTTT. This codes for CSSSSPTASGTDTQYF.

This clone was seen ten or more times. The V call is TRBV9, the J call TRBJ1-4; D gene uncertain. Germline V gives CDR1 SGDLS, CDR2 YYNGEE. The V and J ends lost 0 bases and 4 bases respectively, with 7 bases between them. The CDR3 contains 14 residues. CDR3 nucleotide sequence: TGTGCCAGCAGCGTAGCACCTTATAATGAAAAACTGTTTTTT. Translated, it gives CASSVAPYNEKLFF.

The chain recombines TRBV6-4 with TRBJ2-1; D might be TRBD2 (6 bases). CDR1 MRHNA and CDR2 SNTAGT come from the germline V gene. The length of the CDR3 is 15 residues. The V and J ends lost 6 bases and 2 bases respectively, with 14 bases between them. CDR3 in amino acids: CASSNGSGAYNEQFF. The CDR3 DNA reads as TGTGCCAGCAGCAACGGGAGTGGCGCCTACAATGAGCAGTTCTTC.